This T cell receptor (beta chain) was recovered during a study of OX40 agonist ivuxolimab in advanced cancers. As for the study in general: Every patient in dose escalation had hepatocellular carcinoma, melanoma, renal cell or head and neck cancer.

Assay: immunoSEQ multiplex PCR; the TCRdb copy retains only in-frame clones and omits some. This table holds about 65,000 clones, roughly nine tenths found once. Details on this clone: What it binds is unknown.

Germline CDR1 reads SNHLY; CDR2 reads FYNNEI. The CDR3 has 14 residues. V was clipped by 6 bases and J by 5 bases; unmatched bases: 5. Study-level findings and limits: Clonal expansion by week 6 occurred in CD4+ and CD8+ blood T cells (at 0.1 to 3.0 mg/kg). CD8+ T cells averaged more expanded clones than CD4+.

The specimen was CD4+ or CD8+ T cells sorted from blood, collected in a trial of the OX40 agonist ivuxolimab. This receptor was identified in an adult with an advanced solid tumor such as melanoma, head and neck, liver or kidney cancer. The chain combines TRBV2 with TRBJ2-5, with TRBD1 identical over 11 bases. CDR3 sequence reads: CASRGQGVPETQYF. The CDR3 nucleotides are TGTGCCAGCAGGGGACAGGGGGTCCCGGAGACCCAGTACTTC. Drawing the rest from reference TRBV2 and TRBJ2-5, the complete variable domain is EPEVTQTPSHQVTQMGQEVILRCVPISNHLYFYWYRQILGQKVEFLVSFYNNEISEKSEIFDDQFSVERPDGSNFTLKIRSTKLEDSAMYFCASRGQGVPETQYFGPGTRLLVL.